This T cell receptor (beta chain) was profiled in a study of CD8+ T cells in alopecia areata. Study-wide findings and caveats: Normal skin's resident alphabeta T cells are sequenced alongside lesional scalp T cells. Clonality was higher in lesional than normal scalp, especially in alopecia totalis/universalis.

A few counts support this clone. Its target is not known. Specimens obtained from alopecia areata patients comprised lesional scalp punch biopsies and peripheral blood. Cell sorting was applied to PBMCs, and CD4+ and CD8+ T cells were collected. Reverse transcribed after extraction, RNA yielded cDNA as the sequencing template. Assay: immunoSEQ multiplex PCR; the TCRdb copy retains only in-frame clones and omits some. The data show fewer than 90,000 clones, roughly 51% seen once. What was sequenced was NKG2D-high CD8+ T cells sorted from blood. This clonotype was sampled from a human donor with alopecia areata.

The DNA for the CDR3 is TGCAGCGTCCGACCGGGAGGCAGCCGCTCTGGGGCCAACGTCCTGACTTTC. Translated: CSVRPGGSRSGANVLTF. The chain uses TRBV29-1 and TRBJ2-6, with 7 bases matching TRBD2. The CDR3 totals 17 residues. V gave up 6 bases and J gave up 0 bases; unmatched junction bases: 11. Germline CDR1 and CDR2: SQVTM and ANQGSEA.